Below, one T cell receptor beta chain is given with its context. These data come from a study of blood T cell repertoires in COVID-19. About the research overall: Collection of acute and convalescent COVID-19 samples took place in the United States, Italy and Spain.

V shed 4 bases, J shed 8 bases, and the junction held 8 bases outside the gene matches. Germline V gene lookup returns CDR1 ENHRY and CDR2 SYGVKD. The CDR3 is made up of 15 amino acids. Original processing methods: Amplification of reference gene primers was used by the study to estimate nucleated cell counts. The protocol was immunoSEQ multiplex PCR, while the TCRdb copy is restricted to in-frame clones and leaves out a portion. D and trimming were read from the DNA, whereas the V and J calls and clone size are those reported in that table. Of over 130,000 clones in the sample, about 86% were seen once.

The chain employs TRBV10-3 and TRBJ2-1; 10 bases match TRBD2. The sample comprised peripheral blood. The TCR was taken from a woman aged 55 to 70 with acute or convalescent COVID-19. In nucleotides, the CDR3 is TGTGCCATCAGTGCTAGCGGGAGTCTCGGGGATGAGCAGTTCTTC. Translated, it gives CAISASGSLGDEQFF.